The rows below give T cell receptor beta chains drawn from one sample of a study of response to subunit inactivated influenza vaccine. TCRdb fed the RT-PCR reads into MiXCR, producing one record per CDR3 protein. The table has roughly 650,000 distinct CDR3 sequences, approximately 15% seen once. The sequenced sample was PBMCs from blood, obtained around 14 days before vaccination. These receptors were obtained from a man aged 45-65 years who received an inactivated influenza vaccine. CDR3s include the opening cysteine and the closing phenylalanine or tryptophan. A D gene is named only where the DNA matches it firmly. Size is omitted from some rows. Given values are once, few, many or a class for expanded clones.

TRBV11-2,few,NA,TRBJ2-3,TGTGCCAGCAGCTTAGATCGGCTCAGCACAGATACGCAGTATTTT,CASSLDRLSTDTQYF
TRBV18,few,TRBD1,TRBJ2-3,TGTGCCAGCTCACCACCGAACAGGGGGCGACCCACAGATACGCAGTATTTT,CASSPPNRGRPTDTQYF
TRBV6-2/TRBV6-3,NA,TRBD2,TRBJ2-7,TGTGCCAGCAGTTACGCGGGGGGCCGGTACGAGCAGTACTTC,CASSYAGGRYEQYF
TRBV5-5,NA,NA,TRBJ1-4,TGTGCCAGCAGCCTAGAACCGTTTGAAAAACTGTTTTTT,CASSLEPFEKLFF
TRBV5-1,NA,NA,TRBJ2-1,TGCGCCAGCAGCTTCGGCGGGACAGAAAATGAGCAGTTCTTC,CASSFGGTENEQFF
TRBV7-3,few,NA,TRBJ1-1,TGTGCCAGCAGCTTGGACAGTTACACTGAAGCTTTCTTT,CASSLDSYTEAFF
TRBV7-9,NA,NA,TRBJ2-1,TGTGCCAGCAGCCGATTCAGGGTCAATGAGCAGTTCTTC,CASSRFRVNEQFF
TRBV5-4,NA,TRBD2,TRBJ2-1,TGTGCCAGCAGCTTGGTGGGACTAGCGAACAATGAGCAGTTCTTC,CASSLVGLANNEQFF
TRBV24-1,NA,TRBD2,TRBJ2-1,TGTGCCACCCGCGGACTAGCGGACAATGAGCAGTTCTTC,CATRGLADNEQFF
TRBV28,NA,NA,TRBJ2-1,TGTGCCAGCCGACGTCCGGACGTCTACAATGAGCAGTTCTTC,CASRRPDVYNEQFF
TRBV11-2,NA,NA,TRBJ2-1,TGTGCCAGCAGCTTAGGTATTGGGGAAAAGAAGTTCTTC,CASSLGIGEKKFF
TRBV5-1,NA,TRBD1,TRBJ2-5,TGCGCCAGCAGCAAGACAGGGGGGGAGACCCAGTACTTC,CASSKTGGETQYF
TRBV4-2,once,NA,TRBJ2-1,TGTGCCAGCAGCCAAGACAAGGAGACAGAAACAGAGGATGAGCAGTTCTTC,CASSQDKETETEDEQFF
TRBV12-3/TRBV12-4,NA,NA,TRBJ2-2,TGTGCCAGCAGTTTAGCTAGGGGGTTCGACACCGGGGAGCTGTTTTTT,CASSLARGFDTGELFF
TRBV4-1,NA,TRBD1,TRBJ1-4,TGCGCCAGCAGCCAACCGAACAGGGGGCGGGGGGAAAAACTGTTTTTT,CASSQPNRGRGEKLFF
TRBV10-3,NA,NA,TRBJ2-7,TGTGCCATCAATCCGGGAGTTATAACGGACGAGCAGTACTTC,CAINPGVITDEQYF
TRBV7-2,many,NA,TRBJ2-3,TGTGCCAGCAGCCCTGGGTCGAGCACAGATACGCAGTATTTT,CASSPGSSTDTQYF
TRBV7-9,NA,NA,TRBJ1-1,TGTGCCAGCAGCCATGAGGGGCCCCGGAACACTGAAGCTTTCTTT,CASSHEGPRNTEAFF
TRBV7-9,few,TRBD2,TRBJ2-1,TGTGCCAGCAGCATGACTAGCGGGCTAACCGAGCAGTTCTTC,CASSMTSGLTEQFF
TRBV7-2,NA,NA,TRBJ2-1,TGTGCCAGCAGCCGTACTAGCATTGAGCAGTTCTTC,CASSRTSIEQFF
TRBV6-2/TRBV6-3,few,TRBD1,TRBJ2-7,TGTGCCAGCAGAAGGACAGGGAAATACGAGCAGTACTTC,CASRRTGKYEQYF
TRBV6-2/TRBV6-3,NA,NA,TRBJ1-1,TGTGCCAGCAGTTCACGACAGAGCCTGAACACTGAAGCTTTCTTT,CASSSRQSLNTEAFF
TRBV4-1,NA,NA,TRBJ2-5,TGCGCCAGCAGCCAGACTCCGGGACGAGGGTCCGAGACCCAGTACTTC,CASSQTPGRGSETQYF